This T cell receptor beta chain was recorded in a study of OX40 agonist ivuxolimab in advanced cancers. Clones were read by immunoSEQ multiplex PCR, and TCRdb kept only the in-frame ones, dropping some. The sample shows tens of thousands of clones, roughly 79% of them seen only once. This clone has a handful of counts. The CDR3 sequence is 14 residues long. Germline CDR1 is GTSNPN and CDR2 is SVGIG (reference sequence). The ends lost 5 bases at V and 4 bases at J; junction bases unmatched: 9. This TCR was recovered from an adult with an advanced solid tumor such as melanoma, head and neck, liver or kidney cancer. The gene calls are TRBV30 and TRBJ2-5; 8 nucleotides line up with TRBD2. This specimen was CD4+ or CD8+ T cells sorted from blood, taken in a trial of the OX40 agonist ivuxolimab. The CDR3 DNA sequence: TGTGCCTGGTCGGGTGGCGGGAGGATAGAGACCCAGTACTTC. Its translation is CAWSGGGRIETQYF. Full variable domain (remainder filled in from reference TRBV30 and TRBJ2-5): SQTIHQWPATLVQPVGSPLSLECTVEGTSNPNLYWYRQAAGRGLQLLFYSVGIGQISSEVPQNLSASRPQDRQFILSSKKLLLSDSGFYLCAWSGGGRIETQYFGPGTRLLVL.